The next 13 T cell receptor beta chains were all read from a single sample in a study of response to subunit inactivated influenza vaccine. Via MiXCR, TCRdb re-called the RT-PCR reads, giving one row per CDR3 protein. The top ten hold 7.8% of the sample, which has about 240,000 distinct CDR3 sequences, 9% to 15% seen once. This specimen consisted of non-naive T cells sorted from PBMCs, obtained less than 15 days before vaccination. All receptors derive from a man between 50 and 59 years old who received an inactivated influenza vaccine.

The chain has TRBV20-1 and TRBJ2-1, with 14 nucleotides matching TRBD2. From germline, CDR1 is DFQATT and CDR2 SNEGSKA (reference sequence). The CDR3 sequence is 19 residues long. V trimming: 3 bases; J trimming: 10 bases; junction bases outside the gene matches: 20. The CDR3 region has the DNA TGCAGTGCTAGTCAACCGGGACTAGCGGGAGTTTTGGCATGGAACGAGCAGTTCTTC. This encodes CSASQPGLAGVLAWNEQFF.

This clonotype was seen many times. The chain combines TRBV4-1 with TRBJ2-7, with D perhaps matching TRBD1 (6 bases). The CDR3 is 15 amino acids. Per the germline V gene, CDR1 is MGHRA and CDR2 is YSYEKL. The V end lost 1 base, the J end lost 5 bases, and 15 bases lay between the germline ends. The CDR3, as DNA: TGCGCCAGCAGCCAAGCTGCAGGGGTAATGGACGAGCAGTACTTC. Its translation is CASSQAAGVMDEQYF.

The chain links TRBV4-1 to TRBJ2-1; 15 positions agree with TRBD2. There are 18 residues in the CDR3. V shed 7 bases, J shed 4 bases, and the junction held 11 bases outside the gene matches. CDR1 and CDR2 from the germline V gene are MGHRA and YSYEKL. The CDR3 DNA sequence: TGCGCCAGCAAAAGCGGGACTAGCGGGGGGACGTCGTACAATGAGCAGTTCTTC. It is translated as CASKSGTSGGTSYNEQFF.

In this sample, this clonotype turned up once. The chain joins TRBV19 to TRBJ2-4, with D perhaps matching TRBD1 or TRBD2 (6 bases each). The CDR3 is 17 residues long. CDR1 and CDR2 from the germline V gene are LNHDA and SQIVND (reference sequence). The ends were cut back, 6 bases at V and 0 bases at J, with 18 bases in the middle. Written as DNA, the CDR3 is TGTGCCAGTAGACCCATTACGGGGGCCGGAGCCAAAAACATTCAGTACTTC. Its protein is CASRPITGAGAKNIQYF.

This clonotype was counted a few times. The genes are TRBV5-5 and TRBJ2-5; D is possibly TRBD1 or TRBD2 (6 bases each). Germline V lookup: CDR1 SGHKS, CDR2 YYEKEE (reference sequence). CDR3 length: 15 amino acids. Trimming shortened V by 2 bases and J by 5 bases, and 16 bases separated the two germline ends. The CDR3 DNA reads TGTGCCAGCAGCTTCCGCGGGGTCGGGGGCGAGACCCAGTACTTC. Translation gives CASSFRGVGGETQYF.

This clonotype was observed a handful of times. This chain connects TRBV5-1 to TRBJ2-1, with unresolved D. The V end lost 2 bases, the J end lost 0 bases, and 9 bases lay between the germline ends. This CDR3 region has 15 residues. Per the germline V gene, CDR1 is SGHRS and CDR2 is YFSETQ. The CDR3 nucleotides read TGCGCCAGCAGCTTAGAACGCAGCTCCTACAATGAGCAGTTCTTC. It specifies CASSLERSSYNEQFF.

Notes on this clonotype: This could be a read error, since a much larger clone is one nucleotide away. The chain employs TRBV7-2 and TRBJ2-5; D gene ambiguous. Germline CDR1 SGHTA, CDR2 FQGNSA. CDR3 length: 15 amino acids. The CDR3, as DNA: TGTGCCAGCAGCTTATCCGTGACTCACCAAGTGACCCAGTACTTC. The encoded protein is CASSLSVTHQVTQYF.

This clonotype was found a few times. The CDR3 DNA follows: TGTGCCAGCAGTTTAGCAGGGGTCCGCAACAATGAGCAGTTCTTC. Its translation: CASSLAGVRNNEQFF. The rearrangement links TRBV27 to TRBJ2-1; weak D call: TRBD1 (6 bases). Germline V gene data show CDR1 as MNHEY and CDR2 as SMNVEV (reference sequence). V gave up 2 bases and J gave up 5 bases, with 13 bases separating them. This CDR3 has 15 residues.

This clonotype showed up many times. CDR3 coding DNA: TGTGCCAGCAGCTTAGAAGGATTGAACACTGAAGCTTTCTTT. Protein: CASSLEGLNTEAFF. This chain links TRBV7-9 with TRBJ1-1; D gene ambiguous. Germline-derived CDR1 and CDR2 are SEHNR and FQNEAQ (reference sequence). Trimming took 1 base from V and 0 from J, leaving 6 bases between them. The CDR3 loop spans 14 amino acids.

The chain uses TRBV9 and TRBJ2-1; TRBD2 matches at 8 bases. V trimming: 4 bases; J trimming: 4 bases; junction bases outside the gene matches: 10. Looked up from germline, CDR1 is SGDLS and CDR2 is YYNGEE. This CDR3 is 16 amino acids long. This chain's CDR3 is CASSPRAGVRYNEQFF. The CDR3 coding sequence is TGTGCCAGCAGCCCCCGAGCGGGAGTTAGGTACAATGAGCAGTTCTTC.

V usage is TRBV20-1 and J usage is TRBJ2-7; perhaps TRBD2 as D (5 bases). Germline assignment: CDR1 DFQATT and CDR2 SNEGSKA (reference sequence). Trimming pared 6 bases from V and 2 bases from J, leaving 17 bases between. This CDR3 contains 14 residues. In DNA form, the CDR3 reads TGCAGTGCCGAACTACTAGGGATGACCTACGAGCAGTACTTC. It specifies CSAELLGMTYEQYF.

This clonotype has just a few counts. The chain is built from TRBV2 and TRBJ1-3; possibly TRBD1 for D (5 bases). The CDR3 covers 14 residues. Germline assignment: CDR1 SNHLY and CDR2 FYNNEI. Between the trimmed V and J ends, which lost 7 bases and 2 bases, there was a span of 12 bases. The CDR3 DNA sequence: TGTGCCAGCAATCGGGGCTTTACTGGAAACACCATATATTTT. This codes for CASNRGFTGNTIYF.

The gene calls are TRBV20-1 and TRBJ2-3; weak D call: TRBD1 (7 bases). The ends were cut back, 3 bases at V and 6 bases at J, with 22 bases in the middle. This CDR3 is 16 amino acids long. From germline, CDR1 is DFQATT and CDR2 SNEGSKA (reference sequence). The CDR3 nucleotides read TGCAGTGCTAGTCGATCCCGACTAGGGGGCCGGGATACGCAGTATTTT. It specifies CSASRSRLGGRDTQYF.